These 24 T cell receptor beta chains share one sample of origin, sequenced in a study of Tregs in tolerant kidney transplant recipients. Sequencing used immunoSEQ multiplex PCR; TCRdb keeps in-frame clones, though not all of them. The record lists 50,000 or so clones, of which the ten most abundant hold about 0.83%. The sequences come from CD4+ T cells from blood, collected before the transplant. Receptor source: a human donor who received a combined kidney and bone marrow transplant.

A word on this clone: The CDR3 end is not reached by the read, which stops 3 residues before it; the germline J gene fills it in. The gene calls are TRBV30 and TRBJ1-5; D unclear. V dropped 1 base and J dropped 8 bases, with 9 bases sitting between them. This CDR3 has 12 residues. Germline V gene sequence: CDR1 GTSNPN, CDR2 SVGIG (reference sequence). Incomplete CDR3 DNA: TGTGCCTGGAGTGCGAGCTCGGAGCCC. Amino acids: CAWSASSEP. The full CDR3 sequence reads CAWSASSEPQHF.

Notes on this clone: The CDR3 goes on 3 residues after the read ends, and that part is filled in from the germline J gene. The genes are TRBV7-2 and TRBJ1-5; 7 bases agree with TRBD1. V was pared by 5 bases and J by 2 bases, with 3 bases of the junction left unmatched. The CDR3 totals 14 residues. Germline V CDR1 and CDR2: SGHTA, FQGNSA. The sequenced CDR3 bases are TGTGCCAGCAGCGCCGACAGGGGCAATCAGCCC. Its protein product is CASSADRGNQP. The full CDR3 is CASSADRGNQPQHF.

The CDR3 DNA, read in part, is TGCAGCGTACAACCGGGACTAGCTTCCTACGAG. Amino acid sequence: CSVQPGLASYE. The whole CDR3 protein reads CSVQPGLASYEQYF. The gene calls are TRBV29-1 and TRBJ2-7; TRBD2 aligns across 9 bases. Coverage ceases 3 residues before the CDR3 finishes, and the germline J gene fills in the end. This CDR3 spans 14 amino acids. V shed 6 bases, J shed 1 base, and the junction held 7 bases outside the gene matches. In germline, CDR1 is SQVTM, CDR2 ANQGSEA.

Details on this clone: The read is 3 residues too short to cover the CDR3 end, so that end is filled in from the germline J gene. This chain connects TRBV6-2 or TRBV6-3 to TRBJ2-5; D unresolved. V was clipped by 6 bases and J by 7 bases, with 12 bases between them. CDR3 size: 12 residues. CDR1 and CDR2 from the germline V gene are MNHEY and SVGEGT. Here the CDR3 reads CASRPIGGTQYF. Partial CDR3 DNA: TGTGCCAGCAGACCGATCGGCGGGACC.

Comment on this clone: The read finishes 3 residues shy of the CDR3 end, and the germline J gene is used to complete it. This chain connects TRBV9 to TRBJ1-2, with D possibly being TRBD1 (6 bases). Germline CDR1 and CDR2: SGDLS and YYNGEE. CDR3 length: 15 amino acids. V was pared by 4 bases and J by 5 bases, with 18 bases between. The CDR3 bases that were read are TGTGCCAGCAGCCAAGGGGGACCAGACACATATGGC. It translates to CASSQGGPDTYG. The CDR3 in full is CASSQGGPDTYGYTF.

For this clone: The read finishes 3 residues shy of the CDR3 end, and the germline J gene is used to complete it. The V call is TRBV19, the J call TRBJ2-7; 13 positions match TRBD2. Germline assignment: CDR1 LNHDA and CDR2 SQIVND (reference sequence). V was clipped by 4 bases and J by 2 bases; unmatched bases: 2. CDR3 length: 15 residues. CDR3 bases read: TGTGCCAGTAGTACCACTAGCGGGAGGGCCTACGAG. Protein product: CASSTTSGRAYE. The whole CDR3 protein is CASSTTSGRAYEQYF.

This CDR3 reads CASSPGGWGTDTQYF. The CDR3 DNA, read in part, is TGTGCCAGCTCACCCGGGGGTTGGGGCACAGATACG. The chain combines TRBV18 with TRBJ2-3, with D possibly matching TRBD2 (6 bases). The read terminates 3 residues before the CDR3 end, so the remaining end is supplied by the germline J gene. The germline V and J ends were trimmed by 3 bases and 1 base, with 11 bases remaining between them. The germline gives CDR1 KGHSH, CDR2 LQKENI. This CDR3 comprises 15 residues.

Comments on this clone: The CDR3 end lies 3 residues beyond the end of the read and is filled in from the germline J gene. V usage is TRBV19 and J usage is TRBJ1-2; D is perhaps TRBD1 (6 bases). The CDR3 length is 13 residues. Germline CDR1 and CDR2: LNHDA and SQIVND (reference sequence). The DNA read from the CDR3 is TGTGCCAGTAGTAAATCGAACAGGGTAGGC. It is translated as CASSKSNRVG. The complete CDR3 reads CASSKSNRVGYTF.

Incomplete CDR3 DNA: TGTGCCAGCACCTCGGGGTGGGCGGGAGGCAATGAG. Its translation: CASTSGWAGGNE. The CDR3 in full is CASTSGWAGGNEQFF. This chain uses TRBV7-8 with TRBJ2-1; TRBD2 matches 8 bases. The read halts 3 residues ahead of the CDR3 end, with the missing end drawn from the germline J gene. V trimming: 7 bases; J trimming: 6 bases; junction bases outside the gene matches: 11. Germline V CDR1 and CDR2: SGHVS, FQNEAQ. The CDR3 spans 15 residues.

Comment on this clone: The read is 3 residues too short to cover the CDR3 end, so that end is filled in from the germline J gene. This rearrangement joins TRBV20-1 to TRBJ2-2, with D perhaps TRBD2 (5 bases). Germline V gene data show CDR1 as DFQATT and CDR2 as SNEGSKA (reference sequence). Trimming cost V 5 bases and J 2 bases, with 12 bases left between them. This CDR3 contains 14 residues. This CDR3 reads CSAQPSLNTGELFF. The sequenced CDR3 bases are TGCAGTGCTCAGCCTAGCTTAAACACCGGGGAG.

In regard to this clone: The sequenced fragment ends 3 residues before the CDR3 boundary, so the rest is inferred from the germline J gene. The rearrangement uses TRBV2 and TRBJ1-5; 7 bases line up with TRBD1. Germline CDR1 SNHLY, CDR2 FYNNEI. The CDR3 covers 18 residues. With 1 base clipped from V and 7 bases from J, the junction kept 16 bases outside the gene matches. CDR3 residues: CASSEGERRGRFRQPQHF. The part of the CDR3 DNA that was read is TGTGCCAGCAGTGAAGGGGAAAGGAGGGGGCGTTTTAGGCAGCCC. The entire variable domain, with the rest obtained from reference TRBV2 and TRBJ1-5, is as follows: EPEVTQTPSHQVTQMGQEVILRCVPISNHLYFYWYRQILGQKVEFLVSFYNNEISEKSEIFDDQFSVERPDGSNFTLKIRSTKLEDSAMYFCASSEGERRGRFRQPQHFGDGTRLSIL.

CDR3 protein: CASSPRQGGYQETQYF. The DNA read from the CDR3 is TGTGCCAGCAGCCCCCGACAGGGAGGTTACCAAGAGACC. This sequence joins TRBV7-8 and TRBJ2-5; a weak D match, TRBD1 (7 bases). The read terminates 3 residues ahead of where the CDR3 ends, so the germline J gene completes it. CDR3 size: 16 residues. V was clipped by 5 bases and J by 0 bases, with 16 bases between them. CDR1 is SGHVS, CDR2 FQNEAQ, per germline.

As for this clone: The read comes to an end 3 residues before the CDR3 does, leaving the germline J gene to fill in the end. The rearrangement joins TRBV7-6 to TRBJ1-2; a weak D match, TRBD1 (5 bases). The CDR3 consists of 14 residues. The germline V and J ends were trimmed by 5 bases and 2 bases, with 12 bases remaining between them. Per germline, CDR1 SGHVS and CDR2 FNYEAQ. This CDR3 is CASSLMGGNYGYTF. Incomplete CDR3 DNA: TGTGCCAGCAGCCTAATGGGGGGGAACTATGGC.

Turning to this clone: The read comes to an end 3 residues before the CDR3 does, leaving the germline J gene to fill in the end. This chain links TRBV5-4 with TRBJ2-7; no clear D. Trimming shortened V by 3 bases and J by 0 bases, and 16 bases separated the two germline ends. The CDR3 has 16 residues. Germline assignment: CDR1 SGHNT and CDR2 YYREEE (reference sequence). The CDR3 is CASSSPALGLSYEQYF. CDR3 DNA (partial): TGTGCCAGCAGCTCCCCGGCGCTGGGCCTCTCCTACGAG.

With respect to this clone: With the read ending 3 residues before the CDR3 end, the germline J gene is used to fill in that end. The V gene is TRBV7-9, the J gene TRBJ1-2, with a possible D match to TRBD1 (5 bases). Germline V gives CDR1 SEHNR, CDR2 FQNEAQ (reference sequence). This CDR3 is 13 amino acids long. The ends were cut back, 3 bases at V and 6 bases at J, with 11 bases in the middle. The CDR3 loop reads CASSFQGGDGYTF. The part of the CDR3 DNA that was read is TGTGCCAGCAGCTTTCAGGGAGGGGATGGC.

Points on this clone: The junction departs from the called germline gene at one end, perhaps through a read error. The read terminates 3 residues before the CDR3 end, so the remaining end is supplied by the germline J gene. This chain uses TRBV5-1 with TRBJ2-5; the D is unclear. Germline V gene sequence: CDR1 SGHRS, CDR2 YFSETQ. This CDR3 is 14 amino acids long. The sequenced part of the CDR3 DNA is TGCGCCAGGAGCTTGAGCGCGCCCCCGGAGACC. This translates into CARSLSAPPET. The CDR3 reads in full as CARSLSAPPETQYF.

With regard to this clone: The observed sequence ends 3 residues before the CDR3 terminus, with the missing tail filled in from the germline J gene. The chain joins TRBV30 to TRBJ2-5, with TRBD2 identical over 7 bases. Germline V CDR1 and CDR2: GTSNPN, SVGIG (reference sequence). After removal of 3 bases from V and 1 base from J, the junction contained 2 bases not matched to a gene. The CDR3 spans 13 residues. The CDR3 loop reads CAWSGGSQETQYF. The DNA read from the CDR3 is TGTGCCTGGAGCGGCGGGAGCCAAGAGACC.

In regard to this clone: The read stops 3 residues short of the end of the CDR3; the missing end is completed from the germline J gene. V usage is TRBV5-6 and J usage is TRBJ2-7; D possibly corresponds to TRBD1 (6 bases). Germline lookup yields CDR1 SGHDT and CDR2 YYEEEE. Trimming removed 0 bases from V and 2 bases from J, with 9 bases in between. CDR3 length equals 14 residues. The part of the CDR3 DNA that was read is TGTGCCAGCAGCTTGGGTCCAGGGGCCTACGAG. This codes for CASSLGPGAYE. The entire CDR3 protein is CASSLGPGAYEQYF.

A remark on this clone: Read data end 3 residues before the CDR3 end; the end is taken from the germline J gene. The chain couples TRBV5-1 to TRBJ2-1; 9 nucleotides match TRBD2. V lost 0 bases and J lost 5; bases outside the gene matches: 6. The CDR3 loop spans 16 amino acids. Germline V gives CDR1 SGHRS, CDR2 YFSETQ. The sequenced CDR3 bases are TGCGCCAGCAGCTTGGAGGCTAGCGGGAAGGACAATGAG. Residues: CASSLEASGKDNE. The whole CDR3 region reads CASSLEASGKDNEQFF.

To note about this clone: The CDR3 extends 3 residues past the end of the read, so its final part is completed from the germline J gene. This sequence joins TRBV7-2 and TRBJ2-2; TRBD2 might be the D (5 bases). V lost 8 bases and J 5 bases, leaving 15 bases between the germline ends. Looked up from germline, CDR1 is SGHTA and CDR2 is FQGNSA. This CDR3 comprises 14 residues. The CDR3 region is CASGWLAETGELFF. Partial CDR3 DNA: TGTGCCAGCGGGTGGCTAGCCGAAACCGGGGAG.

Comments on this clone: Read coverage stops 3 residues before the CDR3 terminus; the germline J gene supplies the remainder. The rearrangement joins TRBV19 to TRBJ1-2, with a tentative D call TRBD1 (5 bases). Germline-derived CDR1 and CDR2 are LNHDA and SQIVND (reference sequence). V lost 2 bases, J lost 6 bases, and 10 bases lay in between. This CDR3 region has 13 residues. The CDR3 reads CASSIRGEDGYTF. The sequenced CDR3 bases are TGTGCCAGTAGTATACGAGGGGAAGATGGC.

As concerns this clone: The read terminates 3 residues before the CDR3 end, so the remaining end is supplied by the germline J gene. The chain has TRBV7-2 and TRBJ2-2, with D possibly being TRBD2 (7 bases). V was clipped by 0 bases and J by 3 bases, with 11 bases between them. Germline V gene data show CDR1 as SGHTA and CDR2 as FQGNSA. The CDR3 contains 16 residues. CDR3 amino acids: CASSLAGGPDTGELFF. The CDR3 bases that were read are TGTGCCAGCAGCTTAGCGGGGGGGCCTGACACCGGGGAG.

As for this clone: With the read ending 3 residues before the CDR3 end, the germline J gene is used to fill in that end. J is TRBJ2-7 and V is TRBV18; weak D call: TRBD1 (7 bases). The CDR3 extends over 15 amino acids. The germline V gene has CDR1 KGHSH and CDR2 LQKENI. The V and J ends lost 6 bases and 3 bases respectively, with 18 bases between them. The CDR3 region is CASSAGQPLIYEQYF. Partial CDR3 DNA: TGTGCCAGCTCGGCGGGACAGCCCCTCATCTACGAG.

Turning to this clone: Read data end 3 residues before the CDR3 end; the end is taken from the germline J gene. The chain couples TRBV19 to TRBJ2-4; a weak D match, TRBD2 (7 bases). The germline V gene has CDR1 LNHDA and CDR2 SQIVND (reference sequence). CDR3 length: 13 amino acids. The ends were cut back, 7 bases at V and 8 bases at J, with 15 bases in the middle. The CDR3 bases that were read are TGTGCCAGTACCCCGAGGGAGGGGGACATT. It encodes CASTPREGDI. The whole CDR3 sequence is CASTPREGDIQYF.